Reported below is one T cell receptor beta chain. This specimen comes from a study of blood T cell repertoires in COVID-19. Study-level information: COVID-19 samples collected from the United States, Italy and Spain covered acute and convalescent phases.

Assay used: immunoSEQ multiplex PCR; TCRdb lists only in-frame clones, some missing. The data contain around 270,000 clones, 80% to 90% of them singletons. The germline V gene encodes CDR1 SGHTA and CDR2 FQGNSA. The CDR3 loop spans 15 amino acids. The ends were cut back, 7 bases at V and 3 bases at J, with 18 bases in the middle. The sample consisted of peripheral blood. The TCR was taken from a man under 40 with active or convalescent COVID-19. This sequence joins TRBV7-2 and TRBJ1-2, with D tentatively TRBD1 (6 bases). The CDR3, as DNA: TGTGCCAGCAACCCCGGACAGCCTGGCGACTATGGCTACACCTTC. It codes for CASNPGQPGDYGYTF.